This T cell receptor (beta chain) was identified during a study of T cells in Graves' hyperthyroidism and ophthalmopathy. Study outcomes and limitations: Among thyroid clonotypes expanded above 0.001, most also appeared in blood.

V lost 5 bases to trimming and J lost 10 bases, with 9 bases between them. The CDR3 loop spans 11 amino acids. Note on this clonotype: Its specificity is not known.

Exclusion of patients followed from uncontrolled infection, other autoimmune disease, pregnancy or lactation. The TCR beta CDR3 regions underwent amplification using RNA transcripts as the source. HTBI primers drove first-round RT-PCR of the TCR CDR3. TCRdb passed the multiplex PCR reads through MiXCR, listing each CDR3 protein once. Of some 350,000 distinct CDR3 sequences in the sample, 20% to 25% are singletons; the top ten hold about 73%. The sequence came from a man aged 50 to 60 with Graves' hyperthyroidism. The chain joins TRBV12-3 or TRBV12-4 to TRBJ2-1, with a possible D match to TRBD2 (5 bases). Sequencing was carried out using blood. The CDR3 reads CASSPEREQFF. In nucleotides, the CDR3 is TGTGCCAGCAGTCCAGAGCGGGAGCAGTTCTTC.